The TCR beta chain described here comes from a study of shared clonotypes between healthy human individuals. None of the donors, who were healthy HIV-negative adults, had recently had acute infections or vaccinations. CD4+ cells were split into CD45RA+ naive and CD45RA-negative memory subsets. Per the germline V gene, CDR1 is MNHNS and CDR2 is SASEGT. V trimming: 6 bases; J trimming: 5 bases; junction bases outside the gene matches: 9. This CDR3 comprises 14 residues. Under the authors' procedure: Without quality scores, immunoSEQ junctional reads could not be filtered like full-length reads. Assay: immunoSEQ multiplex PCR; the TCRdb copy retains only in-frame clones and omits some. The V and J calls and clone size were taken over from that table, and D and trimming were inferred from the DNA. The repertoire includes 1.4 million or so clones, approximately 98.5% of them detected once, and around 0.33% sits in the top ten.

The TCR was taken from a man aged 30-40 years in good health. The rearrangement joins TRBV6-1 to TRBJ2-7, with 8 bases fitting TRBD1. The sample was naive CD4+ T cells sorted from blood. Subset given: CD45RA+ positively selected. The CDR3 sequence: CASRLQGGPDEQYF. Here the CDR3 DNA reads TGTGCCAGCAGACTACAGGGGGGCCCTGACGAGCAGTACTTC.